This TCR beta chain was profiled in a study of regulatory T cells in long-lasting Graves disease. HTBI primers from iRepertoire and Arm-PCR of CDR3 regions yielded the TCR beta libraries. TCRdb reprocessed the multiplex PCR reads with MiXCR, giving one entry per CDR3 protein. This table has 550,000 to 700,000 distinct CDR3 sequences, about 16% appearing once. This clonotype was counted ten times or more. Described time point: newly diagnosed GD, antithyroid drugs for less than 3 months. From RNA extracted from PBMCs, the TCR library was made. The germline gives CDR1 DFQATT, CDR2 SNEGSKA (reference sequence). The V gene lost 4 bases and the J gene lost 1 base, with 8 bases spanning the gap. The CDR3 spans 13 residues. This same sample was also part of a study on T cells in Graves' hyperthyroidism and ophthalmopathy.

This TCR was recovered from a man aged 18 to 30 with Graves disease. The chain couples TRBV20-1 to TRBJ2-4; D ambiguous. Sequenced material: peripheral blood mononuclear cells (PBMCs), taken at new diagnosis, from a patient treated with antithyroid drugs. In DNA, the CDR3 is TGCAGTGCTACGCAGTGGGCCAAAAACATTCAGTACTTC. It yields the protein CSATQWAKNIQYF.